The 13 T cell receptor beta chains below come from one sample, sequenced in a study of identical twins. TCRdb independently ran MiXCR on the 5' RACE reads; one entry per CDR3 protein. The table includes about 220,000 distinct CDR3 sequences, less than 8% detected once. In addition, the sample was reused for a study of yellow fever vaccine responses in identical twins.

The sequenced sample consisted of memory (CD45RO+) T cells sorted from blood. The receptors stem from a woman aged 18 to 35 in good health.

The chain links TRBV6-1 to TRBJ1-1; weak D call: TRBD1 (6 bases). The germline V and J ends were trimmed by 4 bases and 8 bases, with 14 bases remaining between them. The germline CDR1 and CDR2 sequences are MNHNS and SASEGT. This CDR3 has 13 residues. The CDR3 spells CASSGGGAVEAFF. In nucleotides, the CDR3 is TGTGCCAGCAGTGGGGGGGGGGCAGTCGAAGCTTTCTTT.

This clonotype was counted a few times. This sequence joins TRBV10-3 and TRBJ2-7; 10 bases match TRBD2. Germline CDR1 ENHRY, CDR2 SYGVKD. J was trimmed by 2 bases and V by 4 bases; bases with no gene match: 5. This CDR3 has 15 residues. This chain's CDR3 is CAISASTSGAYEQYF. CDR3 coding DNA: TGTGCCATCAGTGCCTCTACTAGCGGGGCCTACGAGCAGTACTTC.

This clonotype has a count of ten or more. The chain is built from TRBV7-9 and TRBJ2-7; 14 bases agree with TRBD2. The germline V gene has CDR1 SEHNR and CDR2 FQNEAQ (reference sequence). This CDR3 has 17 residues. J gave up 3 bases and V 3 bases, and 7 bases lay outside the gene matches. The CDR3: CASSLSGTSGGNYEQYF. The CDR3 DNA reads as TGTGCCAGCAGCTTGAGTGGGACTAGCGGGGGAAACTACGAGCAGTACTTC.

This clonotype was recorded at least ten times. The chain uses TRBV5-1 and TRBJ1-2; a possible D gene is TRBD1 (6 bases). The CDR3 is 14 amino acids. V was clipped by 0 bases and J by 3 bases, with 9 bases between them. CDR1 SGHRS and CDR2 YFSETQ come from the germline V gene. The DNA of the CDR3 is TGCGCCAGCAGCTTGGACCAGGGGCACTATGGCTACACCTTC. As protein: CASSLDQGHYGYTF.

The V call is TRBV20-1, the J call TRBJ2-5, with 8 bases aligning to TRBD2. V trimming: 3 bases; J trimming: 10 bases; junction bases outside the gene matches: 16. The CDR3 runs 15 residues. Germline V gives CDR1 DFQATT, CDR2 SNEGSKA (reference sequence). The CDR3 protein is CSASDMTSALGGQYF. CDR3 DNA sequence: TGCAGTGCTAGTGACATGACTAGCGCCCTAGGGGGCCAGTACTTC.

This clonotype was found many times. The gene calls are TRBV4-3 and TRBJ2-4, with 11 bases aligning to TRBD2. Per the germline V gene, CDR1 is LGHNA and CDR2 is YSLEER. The CDR3 loop spans 17 amino acids. V lost 1 base and J lost 4; bases outside the gene matches: 6. CDR3 in amino acids: CASSQAPSGRTKNIQYF. CDR3 bases: TGCGCCAGCAGCCAAGCCCCTAGCGGGAGGACTAAAAACATTCAGTACTTC.

The gene calls are TRBV20-1 and TRBJ2-4; D is possibly TRBD1 (6 bases). Looked up from germline, CDR1 is DFQATT and CDR2 is SNEGSKA (reference sequence). Trimming shortened V by 3 bases and J by 9 bases, and 9 bases separated the two germline ends. CDR3 length: 11 residues. The CDR3 coding sequence is TGCAGTGCTAGTTCAGGGGTCATTCAGTACTTC. Protein product: CSASSGVIQYF.

This clonotype showed up many times. J is TRBJ1-6 and V is TRBV7-2; 12 nucleotides agree with TRBD1. Germline assignment: CDR1 SGHTA and CDR2 FQGNSA. Trimming removed 7 bases from V and 10 bases from J; junction bases left unmatched: 8. The CDR3 spans 15 residues. The CDR3 DNA reads as TGTGCCAGCAACAGGGAGGGGACAGGGGGCTCACCCCTCCACTTT. Protein product: CASNREGTGGSPLHF.

This clonotype was counted between two and nine times. The chain uses TRBV3-1 and TRBJ2-6, with D hard to call. The CDR3 extends over 18 amino acids. Germline assignment: CDR1 LGHDT and CDR2 YNNKEL (reference sequence). The ends were cut back, 0 bases at V and 0 bases at J, with 12 bases in the middle. The CDR3 loop is CASSQDPPRGSGANVLTF. Written as DNA, the CDR3 is TGTGCCAGCAGCCAAGATCCCCCACGTGGCTCTGGGGCCAACGTCCTGACTTTC.

This clonotype was seen at least ten times. The gene calls are TRBV20-1 and TRBJ1-3; possible D gene TRBD1, 6 bases. Germline V gives CDR1 DFQATT, CDR2 SNEGSKA (reference sequence). The CDR3 loop spans 14 amino acids. V was trimmed by 0 bases and J by 4 bases, leaving 10 bases between them. The CDR3 DNA is TGCAGTGCTAGAGATGGGGGGCTAGGAAACACCATATATTTT. It specifies CSARDGGLGNTIYF.

This clonotype was seen more than once but under ten times. The chain combines TRBV6-2 or TRBV6-3 with TRBJ1-2, with D uncertain. The CDR3 is made up of 16 amino acids. V lost 0 bases to trimming and J lost 6 bases, with 17 bases between them. Germline V gene lookup returns CDR1 MNHEY and CDR2 SVGEGT. This chain's CDR3 is CASSYSGHPRKHGYTF. DNA of the CDR3: TGTGCCAGCAGTTACTCCGGGCACCCGCGGAAACATGGCTACACCTTC.

This clonotype has a count of ten or more. Here the CDR3 reads CASSLGGLAFF. The CDR3 nucleotides are TGTGCCAGCAGTTTAGGTGGCCTTGCTTTCTTT. The chain combines TRBV12-3 or TRBV12-4 with TRBJ1-1; D not resolved. V dropped 1 base and J dropped 11 bases, with 8 bases sitting between them. This CDR3 has 11 residues.

Only a few counts were recorded for this clonotype. The gene calls are TRBV20-1 and TRBJ2-3, with no clear D. V lost 3 bases and J lost 4, with 11 bases in between. The germline gives CDR1 DFQATT, CDR2 SNEGSKA (reference sequence). The CDR3 is 13 residues long. The CDR3 here is CSASDGMADTQYF. CDR3 coding DNA: TGCAGTGCTAGTGACGGTATGGCAGATACGCAGTATTTT.